This T cell receptor (beta chain) was recorded in a study of blood T cell repertoires in COVID-19. Study-wide background: Acute and convalescent COVID-19 samples came from the United States, Italy and Spain.

In the original workflow: Reference gene primer amplification gave estimated nucleated cell counts. The protocol was immunoSEQ multiplex PCR, while the TCRdb copy is restricted to in-frame clones and leaves out a portion. V, J and clone size were drawn from that table, and D and trimming were deduced from the DNA. The data contain about 46,000 clones, 75% to 90% of them singletons. CDR1 and CDR2 (germline): SGHDN, FVKESK. Trimming left V 1 base short and J 4 bases short, with 5 bases between. There are 13 residues in the CDR3. Sequencing used peripheral blood. This TCR was recovered from a man aged 55-75 years with active COVID-19. This sequence joins TRBV14 and TRBJ1-5; D not resolved. The CDR3 nucleotides read TGTGCCAGCAGCCAAGGACTTAATCAGCCCCAGCATTTT. It specifies CASSQGLNQPQHF.